Described below is a single T cell receptor beta chain sequence and its context. The antigen remains undetermined. This sample stems from a study of PD-1 blockade in classical Hodgkin lymphoma. Time point reported: newly diagnosed, previously untreated cHL patient sample. The authors used newly diagnosed, untreated classical Hodgkin lymphoma PBMCs as comparison. Only in-frame clones appear in the TCRdb table, and some are missing; sequencing was by immunoSEQ multiplex PCR. The table records around 27,000 clones, more than 85% of them present only once. The CDR3 is made up of 13 amino acids. Germline values: CDR1 MDHEN, CDR2 SYDVKM. V was pared by 5 bases and J by 3 bases, with 11 bases between. Study-level findings and limits: In newly diagnosed patients, baseline TCR diversity was reportedly below that of healthy donors. Possibly reflecting disease activity or prior therapy, repertoire differences have causes that remain undefined.

This sequence joins TRBV28 and TRBJ2-7; TRBD1 is a possible D gene (6 bases). The sample taken for sequencing was peripheral blood mononuclear cells (PBMCs). This TCR was sampled from a human donor with classical Hodgkin lymphoma. The CDR3 DNA reads as TGTGCCAGCAGTCTCAGGGGTTACTACGAGCAGTACTTC. Protein product: CASSLRGYYEQYF.